Given below is one TCR beta chain in context. Antigen specificity is unknown. Via MiXCR, TCRdb re-called the RT-PCR reads, giving one row per CDR3 protein. This sample yields over 650,000 distinct CDR3 sequences, of which around 18% are seen a single time; approximately 10% belongs to the top ten. This CDR3 is 13 amino acids long. Deletions cut 7 bases from V and 1 base from J, with 7 bases between. Germline V gene sequence: CDR1 MNHNS, CDR2 SASEGT. The sample comes from a study of response to subunit inactivated influenza vaccine. The study's findings and limits: Each seasonal flu vaccination may recruit only limited new T cells, authors suggested.

The chain couples TRBV6-1 to TRBJ2-2; perhaps TRBD1 as D (5 bases). The TCR comes from a middle-aged man who received an inactivated influenza vaccine. Here the sequenced sample was PBMCs from blood, taken roughly 5 days after vaccination. The CDR3 DNA sequence: TGTGCCAGCAATGGACAGAACACCGGGGAGCTGTTTTTT. Translated, it gives CASNGQNTGELFF.